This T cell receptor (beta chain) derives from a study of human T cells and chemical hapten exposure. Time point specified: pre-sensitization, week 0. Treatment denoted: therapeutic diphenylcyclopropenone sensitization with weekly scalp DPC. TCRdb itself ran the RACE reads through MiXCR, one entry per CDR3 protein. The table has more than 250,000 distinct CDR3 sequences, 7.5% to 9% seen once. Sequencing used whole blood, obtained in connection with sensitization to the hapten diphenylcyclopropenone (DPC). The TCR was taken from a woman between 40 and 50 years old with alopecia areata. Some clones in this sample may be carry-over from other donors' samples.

The CDR3 DNA reads as TGTGCCAGCAGCAAAACAGGGATAGAGACCCAGTACTTC. It translates to CASSKTGIETQYF. The V call is TRBV21-1, the J call TRBJ2-5; TRBD1 is the table's D call and was not checked against the DNA. TRBV21-1 is assigned pseudogene status. The CDR3 contains 13 residues.